These 2 T cell receptor beta chains were sequenced from one sample in a study of T cell changes during pregnancy in multiple sclerosis. Libraries were prepared by immunoSEQ multiplex PCR; TCRdb keeps only in-frame clonotypes and omits some of them. The table includes some 31,000 clones, 70% to 90% detected once. The source was CD8+ T cells from peripheral blood mononuclear cells, collected in the third trimester of pregnancy. Source of these receptors: a female donor with multiple sclerosis, enrolled in a pregnancy study.

The rearrangement joins TRBV10-3 to TRBJ2-2; 7 bases map to TRBD2. Trimming removed 8 bases from V and 5 bases from J; junction bases left unmatched: 14. Germline V gene sequence: CDR1 ENHRY, CDR2 SYGVKD. This CDR3 contains 16 residues. The CDR3 DNA follows: TGTGCCATCGGACTAGTCCTGGCGGCTCGGACCGGGGAGCTGTTTTTT. This translates into CAIGLVLAARTGELFF.

The chain employs TRBV29-1 and TRBJ2-1, with D perhaps TRBD2 (5 bases). Germline CDR1 reads SQVTM; CDR2 reads ANQGSEA. This CDR3 contains 14 residues. Trimming stripped 0 bases from V and 8 bases from J, with 14 bases between. The CDR3 loop reads CSVEDPSTGYEQFF. Here the CDR3 DNA reads TGCAGCGTTGAAGATCCGAGCACGGGGTATGAGCAGTTCTTC.